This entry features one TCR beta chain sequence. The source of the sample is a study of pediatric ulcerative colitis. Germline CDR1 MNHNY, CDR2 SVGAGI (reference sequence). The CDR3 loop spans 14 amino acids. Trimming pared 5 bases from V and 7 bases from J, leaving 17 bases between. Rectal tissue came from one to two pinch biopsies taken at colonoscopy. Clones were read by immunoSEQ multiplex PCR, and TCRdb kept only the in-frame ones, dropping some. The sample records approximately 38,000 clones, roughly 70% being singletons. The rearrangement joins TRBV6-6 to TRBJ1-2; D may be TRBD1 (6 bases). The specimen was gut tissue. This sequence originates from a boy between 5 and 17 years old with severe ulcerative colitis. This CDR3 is CASSAGGIFGGYTF. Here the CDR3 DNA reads TGTGCCAGCAGTGCTGGGGGCATCTTCGGTGGCTACACCTTC.